This T cell receptor (beta chain) is drawn from a study of identical twins. TCRdb re-derived calls from the 5' RACE reads in MiXCR, one entry per CDR3 protein. The repertoire consists of hundreds of thousands of distinct CDR3 sequences, with around a sixth occurring once and the leading ten covering roughly 13%. The CDR3 extends over 15 amino acids. V was pared by 4 bases and J by 3 bases, with 7 bases of the junction left unmatched. Germline V gene sequence: CDR1 SGHVS, CDR2 FNYEAQ. Healthy Caucasians alone served as donors. The sample was also reused in another study, on T cells expressing NK-cell markers.

This chain uses TRBV7-6 with TRBJ2-7; TRBD2 agrees at 9 bases. The sequenced sample was PBMCs. This receptor was identified in a woman aged 18-29 years in good health. The DNA for the CDR3 is TGTGCCAGCAGCTCCTTAGCGGGAGCACGCTACGAGCAGTACTTC. Its protein product is CASSSLAGARYEQYF.